The 5 T cell receptor beta chains reported below all come from one sample, sequenced in a study of cytomegalovirus exposure and HLA in healthy donors. PCR primers comprised 60 Vbeta and 13 Jbeta primers. Sequenced by immunoSEQ multiplex PCR; TCRdb stores in-frame clones only, minus some. The sample includes some 120,000 clones, 8% to 11% of them seen just once. The sample was PBMCs. The receptor set was obtained from a woman aged 18-29 years in good health and CMV-seropositive.

This clone turned up a few times. The rearrangement links TRBV27 to TRBJ1-1, with no clear D. The V end was cut by 7 bases, the J end by 1 base, with 4 bases between. There are 11 residues in the CDR3. CDR1 and CDR2 (germline): MNHEY, SMNVEV (reference sequence). Here the CDR3 reads CASIRNTEAFF. The CDR3 nucleotides read TGTGCCAGCATCAGGAACACTGAAGCTTTCTTT.

This clone was seen more than once but under ten times. The chain carries TRBV4-1 and TRBJ1-5, with D possibly matching TRBD1 (6 bases). The germline gives CDR1 MGHRA, CDR2 YSYEKL. Trimming pared 4 bases from V and 4 bases from J, leaving 14 bases between. The CDR3 contains 15 residues. CDR3: CASSPRGGANQPQHF. CDR3 bases: TGCGCCAGCAGCCCGCGAGGGGGGGCGAATCAGCCCCAGCATTTT.

This clone was detected a few times. The chain has TRBV28 and TRBJ2-7, with D unclear. With 5 bases removed from V and 2 bases from J, the gap between germline ends came to 13 bases. This CDR3 is 14 amino acids long. Germline CDR1 and CDR2: MDHEN and SYDVKM. CDR3 DNA sequence: TGTGCCAGCAGTCCTCACGACAAAACCTACGAGCAGTACTTC. It specifies CASSPHDKTYEQYF.

The CDR3 DNA reads as TGCAGCGTTGTAGGCGGGACAGGGGAAGGCACAGATACGCAGTATTTT. This translates into CSVVGGTGEGTDTQYF. The chain combines TRBV29-1 with TRBJ2-3, with 10 bases fitting TRBD1. The V gene's germline CDR1 is SQVTM and CDR2 ANQGSEA. This CDR3 spans 16 amino acids. J gave up 1 base and V 4 bases, and 8 bases lay outside the gene matches.

The chain is built from TRBV6-6 and TRBJ2-7, with a tentative D call TRBD1 (5 bases). This CDR3 is 13 amino acids long. V lost 7 bases and J 5 bases, leaving 15 bases between the germline ends. Germline V gene data show CDR1 as MNHNY and CDR2 as SVGAGI (reference sequence). The CDR3: CASTPKQVNEQYF. The CDR3 bases are TGTGCCAGCACCCCCAAACAGGTTAACGAGCAGTACTTC.